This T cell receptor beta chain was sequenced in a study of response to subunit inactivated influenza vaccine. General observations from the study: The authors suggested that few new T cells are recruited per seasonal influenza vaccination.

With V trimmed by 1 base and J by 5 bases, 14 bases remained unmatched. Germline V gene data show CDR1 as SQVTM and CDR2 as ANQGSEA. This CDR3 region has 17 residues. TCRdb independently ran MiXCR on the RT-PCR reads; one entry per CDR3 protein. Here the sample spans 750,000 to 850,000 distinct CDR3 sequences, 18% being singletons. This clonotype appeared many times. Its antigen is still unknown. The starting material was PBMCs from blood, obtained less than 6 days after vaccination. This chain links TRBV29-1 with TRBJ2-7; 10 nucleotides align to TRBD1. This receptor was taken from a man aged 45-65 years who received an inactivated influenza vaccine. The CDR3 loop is CSVEGEGQGMARNEQYF. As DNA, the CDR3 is TGCAGCGTTGAAGGGGAGGGACAGGGGATGGCGAGGAACGAGCAGTACTTC.